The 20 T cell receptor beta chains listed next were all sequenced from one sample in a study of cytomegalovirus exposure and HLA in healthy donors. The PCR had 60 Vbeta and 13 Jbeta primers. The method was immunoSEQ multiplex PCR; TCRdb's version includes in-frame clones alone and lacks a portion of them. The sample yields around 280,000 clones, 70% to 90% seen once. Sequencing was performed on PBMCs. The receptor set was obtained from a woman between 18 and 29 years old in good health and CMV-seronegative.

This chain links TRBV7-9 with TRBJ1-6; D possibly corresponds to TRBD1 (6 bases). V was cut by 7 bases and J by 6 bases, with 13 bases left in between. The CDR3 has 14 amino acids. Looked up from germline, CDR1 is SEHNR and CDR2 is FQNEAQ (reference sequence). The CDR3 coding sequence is TGTGCCAGCAACATACAGGGTAGTAATTCACCCCTCCACTTT. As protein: CASNIQGSNSPLHF.

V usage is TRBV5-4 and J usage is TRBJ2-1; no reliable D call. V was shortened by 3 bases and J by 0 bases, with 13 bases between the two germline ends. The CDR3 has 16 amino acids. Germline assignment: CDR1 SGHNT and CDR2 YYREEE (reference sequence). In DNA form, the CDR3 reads TGTGCCAGCAGCTCCCCCAGCGATTCCTCCTACAATGAGCAGTTCTTC. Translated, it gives CASSSPSDSSYNEQFF.

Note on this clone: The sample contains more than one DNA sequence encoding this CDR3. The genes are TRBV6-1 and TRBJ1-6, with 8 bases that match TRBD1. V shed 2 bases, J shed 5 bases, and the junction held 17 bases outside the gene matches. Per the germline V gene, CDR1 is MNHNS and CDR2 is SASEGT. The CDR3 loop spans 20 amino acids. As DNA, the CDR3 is TGTGCCAGCAGTGAAATGTTTAGGACAGGGTTTCAGGCAAATAATTCACCCCTCCACTTT. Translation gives CASSEMFRTGFQANNSPLHF.

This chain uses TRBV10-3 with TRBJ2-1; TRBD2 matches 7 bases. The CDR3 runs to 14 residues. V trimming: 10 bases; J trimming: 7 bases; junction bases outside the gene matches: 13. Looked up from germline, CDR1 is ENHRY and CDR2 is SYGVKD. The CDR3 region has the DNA TGTGCCACCGAGGGCGGGACTACCTTGAATGAGCAGTTCTTC. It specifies CATEGGTTLNEQFF.

CDR3 sequence (DNA): TGTGCCAGTAGTATTATGGTGACATCTAATTCACCCCTCCACTTT. Residues: CASSIMVTSNSPLHF. V gene TRBV19 combines with J gene TRBJ1-6; no reliable D call. Germline CDR1 reads LNHDA; CDR2 reads SQIVND (reference sequence). Trimming cost V 3 bases and J 6 bases, with 12 bases left between them. This CDR3 region has 15 residues.

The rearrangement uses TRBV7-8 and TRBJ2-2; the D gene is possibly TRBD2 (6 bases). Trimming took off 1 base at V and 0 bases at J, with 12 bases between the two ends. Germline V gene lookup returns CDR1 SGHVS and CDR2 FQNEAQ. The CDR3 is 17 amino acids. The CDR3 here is CASSLDDRGANTGELFF. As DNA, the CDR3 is TGTGCCAGCAGCTTAGATGATCGCGGGGCGAACACCGGGGAGCTGTTTTTT.

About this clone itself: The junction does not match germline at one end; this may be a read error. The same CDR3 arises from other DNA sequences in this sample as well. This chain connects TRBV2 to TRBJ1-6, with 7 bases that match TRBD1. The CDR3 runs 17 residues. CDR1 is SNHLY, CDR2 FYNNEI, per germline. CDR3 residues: CASSERDSPGYNSPLHF. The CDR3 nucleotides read TGTGCCAGCAGTGAACGGGACAGTCCGGGGTATAATTCCCCCCTCCACTTT.

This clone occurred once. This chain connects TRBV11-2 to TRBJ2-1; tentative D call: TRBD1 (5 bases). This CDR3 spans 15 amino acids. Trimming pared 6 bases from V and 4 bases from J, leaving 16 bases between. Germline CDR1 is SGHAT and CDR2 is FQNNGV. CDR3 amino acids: CASRKGLEGYNEQFF. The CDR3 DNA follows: TGTGCCAGCAGGAAGGGGCTGGAAGGGTACAATGAGCAGTTCTTC.

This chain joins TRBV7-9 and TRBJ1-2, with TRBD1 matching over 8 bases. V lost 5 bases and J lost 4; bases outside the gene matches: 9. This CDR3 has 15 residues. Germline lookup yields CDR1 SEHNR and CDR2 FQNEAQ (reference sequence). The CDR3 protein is CASSHSTGDSYGYTF. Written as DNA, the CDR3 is TGTGCCAGCAGCCATTCGACAGGGGATAGCTATGGCTACACCTTC.

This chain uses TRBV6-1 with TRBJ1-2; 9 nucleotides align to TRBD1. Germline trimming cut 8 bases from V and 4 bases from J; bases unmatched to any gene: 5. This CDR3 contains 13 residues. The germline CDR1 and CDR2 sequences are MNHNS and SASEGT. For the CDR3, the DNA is TGTGCCAGCTCTGGGACAGGGATCTATGGCTACACCTTC. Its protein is CASSGTGIYGYTF.

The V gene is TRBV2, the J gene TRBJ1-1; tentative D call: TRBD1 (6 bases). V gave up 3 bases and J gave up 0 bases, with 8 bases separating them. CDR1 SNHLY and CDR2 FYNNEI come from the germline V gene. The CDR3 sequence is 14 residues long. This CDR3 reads CASSDQGMNTEAFF. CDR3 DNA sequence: TGTGCCAGCAGTGACCAGGGGATGAACACTGAAGCTTTCTTT.

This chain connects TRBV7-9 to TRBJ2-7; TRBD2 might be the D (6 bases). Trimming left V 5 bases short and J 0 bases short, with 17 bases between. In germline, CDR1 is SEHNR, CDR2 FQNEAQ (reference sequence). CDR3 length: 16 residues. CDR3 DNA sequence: TGTGCCAGCAGCACTAACTTAGCGGTGCCCTCCTACGAGCAGTACTTC. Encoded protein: CASSTNLAVPSYEQYF.

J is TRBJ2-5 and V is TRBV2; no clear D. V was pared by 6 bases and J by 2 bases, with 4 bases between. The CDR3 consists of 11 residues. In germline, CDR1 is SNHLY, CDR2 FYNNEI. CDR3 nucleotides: TGTGCCAGCAGACTTCAAGAGACCCAGTACTTC. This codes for CASRLQETQYF.

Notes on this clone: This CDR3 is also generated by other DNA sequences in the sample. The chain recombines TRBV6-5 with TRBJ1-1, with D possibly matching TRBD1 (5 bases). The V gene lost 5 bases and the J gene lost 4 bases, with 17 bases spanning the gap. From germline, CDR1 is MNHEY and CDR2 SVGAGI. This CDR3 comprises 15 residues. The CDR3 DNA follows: TGTGCCAGCAGTCCTGTTCAGGGAAAGCGCACTGAAGCTTTCTTT. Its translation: CASSPVQGKRTEAFF.

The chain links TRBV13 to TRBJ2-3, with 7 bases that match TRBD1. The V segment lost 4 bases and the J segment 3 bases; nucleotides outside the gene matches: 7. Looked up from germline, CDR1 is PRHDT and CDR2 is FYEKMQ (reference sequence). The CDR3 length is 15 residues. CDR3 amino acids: CASSSRDRPTDTQYF. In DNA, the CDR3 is TGTGCCAGCAGCTCCCGGGACAGACCAACAGATACGCAGTATTTT.

DNA of the CDR3: TGTGCCAGCAGCTTAGTACAGGGCGGAGAGACCCAGTACTTC. Translating gives CASSLVQGGETQYF. The chain has TRBV7-6 and TRBJ2-5; D perhaps matches TRBD1 (6 bases). The CDR3 spans 14 residues. CDR1 is SGHVS, CDR2 FNYEAQ, per germline. V was pared by 1 base and J by 4 bases, with 10 bases between. The variable domain in full, completed from reference TRBV7-6 and TRBJ2-5, reads GAGVSQSPRYKVTKRGQDVALRCDPISGHVSLYWYRQALGQGPEFLTYFNYEAQQDKSGLPNDRFSAERPEGSISTLTIQRTEQRDSAMYRCASSLVQGGETQYFGPGTRLLVL.

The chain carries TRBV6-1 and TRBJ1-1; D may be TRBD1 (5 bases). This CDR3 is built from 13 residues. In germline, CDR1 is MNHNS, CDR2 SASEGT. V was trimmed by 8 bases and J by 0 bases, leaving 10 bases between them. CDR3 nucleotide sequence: TGTGCCAGCGGGTCAGGGTTGAACACTGAAGCTTTCTTT. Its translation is CASGSGLNTEAFF.

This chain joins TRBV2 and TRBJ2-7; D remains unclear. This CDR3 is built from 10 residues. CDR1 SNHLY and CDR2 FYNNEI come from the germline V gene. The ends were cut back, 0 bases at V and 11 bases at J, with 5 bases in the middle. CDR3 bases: TGTGCCAGCAGTGAAGCCCCCGAGTACTTC. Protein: CASSEAPEYF.

CDR3 sequence: CASSLKGAGSPLHF. The CDR3 DNA reads as TGTGCCAGCAGCTTAAAGGGGGCAGGGTCACCCCTCCACTTT. The chain is built from TRBV7-3 and TRBJ1-6; 7 nucleotides match TRBD1. Germline V lookup: CDR1 SGHTA, CDR2 FQGTGA. V dropped 1 base and J dropped 10; count of bases not matched to a gene: 4. CDR3 size: 14 residues.

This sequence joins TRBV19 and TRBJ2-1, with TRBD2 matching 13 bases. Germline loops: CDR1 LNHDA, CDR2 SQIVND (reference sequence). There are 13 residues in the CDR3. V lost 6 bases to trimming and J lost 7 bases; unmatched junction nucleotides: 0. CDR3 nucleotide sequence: TGTGCCAGTAGGACTAGCGGGGGGAATGAGCAGTTCTTC. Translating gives CASRTSGGNEQFF.